The 12 T cell receptor beta chains given below trace back to one sample, sequenced in a study of cytomegalovirus exposure and HLA in healthy donors. The PCR used 60 Vbeta and 13 Jbeta primers. Clones were read by immunoSEQ multiplex PCR, and TCRdb kept only the in-frame ones, dropping some. The sample shows about 110,000 clones, approximately 70% of them seen only once. Sequencing was carried out using PBMCs. The receptors were sampled from a man aged 25-45 years in good health and CMV-seropositive.

V and J are TRBV28 and TRBJ2-2, with TRBD2 matching over 7 bases. Germline-derived CDR1 and CDR2 are MDHEN and SYDVKM. There are 14 residues in the CDR3. The ends lost 8 bases at V and 2 bases at J; junction bases unmatched: 5. The CDR3 here is CASVGLPNTGELFF. The CDR3 DNA reads as TGTGCCAGCGTGGGACTACCTAACACCGGGGAGCTGTTTTTT. Full variable domain (remainder filled in from reference TRBV28 and TRBJ2-2): DVKVTQSSRYLVKRTGEKVFLECVQDMDHENMFWYRQDPGLGLRLIYFSYDVKMKEKGDIPEGYSVSREKKERFSLILESASTNQTSMYLCASVGLPNTGELFFGEGSRLTVL.

The rearrangement uses TRBV2 and TRBJ2-1, with 8 bases that match TRBD2. The CDR3 contains 16 residues. CDR1 and CDR2 from the germline V gene are SNHLY and FYNNEI. The J segment lost 9 bases and the V segment lost 5 bases, leaving 15 bases of the junction unmatched. The CDR3 here is CASSPPGTRGRGEQFF. The CDR3 DNA reads as TGTGCCAGCAGTCCCCCCGGGACTAGGGGACGGGGTGAGCAGTTCTTC.

V is TRBV23-1 and J is TRBJ2-3, with 9 nucleotides matching TRBD2. TRBV23-1 is given ORF status, its function remaining uncertain. The CDR3 totals 14 residues. J gave up 8 bases and V 6 bases, and 9 bases lay outside the gene matches. The chain's CDR3 is CASSLGTSMGTQYF. The CDR3 DNA follows: TGCGCCAGCAGCCTCGGGACTAGCATGGGTACGCAGTATTTT.

This chain connects TRBV5-6 to TRBJ2-6; 7 nucleotides align to TRBD2. Germline trimming cut 0 bases from V and 4 bases from J; bases unmatched to any gene: 10. This CDR3 spans 18 amino acids. From germline, CDR1 is SGHDT and CDR2 YYEEEE. The CDR3 loop reads CASSLAGYGRQGANVLTF. In DNA form, the CDR3 reads TGTGCCAGCAGCTTGGCCGGGTACGGGAGGCAAGGGGCCAACGTCCTGACTTTC.

The rearrangement links TRBV2 to TRBJ1-5; D ambiguous. The CDR3 covers 12 residues. Germline V gene sequence: CDR1 SNHLY, CDR2 FYNNEI. Between the trimmed V and J ends, which lost 3 bases and 7 bases, there was a span of 7 bases. The CDR3 DNA reads as TGTGCCAGCAGTGATCAGATACAGCCCCAGCATTTT. This encodes CASSDQIQPQHF.

V is TRBV5-8 and J is TRBJ1-2, with D possibly being TRBD1 (5 bases). V shed 4 bases and J shed 4 bases, with 17 bases lying between them. The germline V gene encodes CDR1 SGHTS and CDR2 YDEGEE. The CDR3 runs to 15 residues. This chain's CDR3 is CASSLTENLPYGYTF. CDR3 in DNA: TGTGCCAGCAGCCTGACAGAAAACCTTCCCTATGGCTACACCTTC.

The chain employs TRBV12-5 and TRBJ2-5; D gene ambiguous. The assigned J gene may be wrong: the sequence end matches TRBJ2-7 better. There are 15 residues in the CDR3. The germline V gene encodes CDR1 LGHNT and CDR2 FRNRAP. The CDR3 DNA reads as TGTGCTAGTGGTTTGGCGAGGAGATTCCTCCACGAGCAGTACTTC. It yields the protein CASGLARRFLHEQYF.

The V and J genes are TRBV4-1 and TRBJ1-1; D unresolved. Germline CDR1 is MGHRA and CDR2 is YSYEKL. The V end was cut by 3 bases, the J end by 2 bases, with 13 bases between. There are 15 residues in the CDR3. CDR3 sequence reads: CASSQPTRSNTEAFF. CDR3 sequence (DNA): TGCGCCAGCAGCCAGCCCACAAGGAGCAACACTGAAGCTTTCTTT.

This clone was observed a few times. The chain recombines TRBV5-8 with TRBJ1-1; possible D gene TRBD1, 5 bases. Looked up from germline, CDR1 is SGHTS and CDR2 is YDEGEE. The CDR3 runs 15 residues. V lost 0 bases, J lost 0 bases, and 9 bases lay in between. The CDR3 DNA follows: TGTGCCAGCAGCTTGGTCGGCAGGGTGAACACTGAAGCTTTCTTT. It codes for CASSLVGRVNTEAFF.

This clone was seen only a few times. The chain couples TRBV21-1 to TRBJ2-3; the D call TRBD2 from the table was never checked on the DNA. TRBV21-1 is annotated as a pseudogene. CDR3 size: 16 residues. CDR3 amino acids: CASSKGFLLAGDDQYF. CDR3 bases: TGTGCCAGCAGCAAAGGGTTCTTGCTAGCGGGAGATGATCAGTATTTT.

This chain joins TRBV7-9 and TRBJ2-3; tentatively, D is TRBD2 (5 bases). V dropped 2 bases and J dropped 0 bases, with 15 bases sitting between them. The germline V gene encodes CDR1 SEHNR and CDR2 FQNEAQ (reference sequence). The CDR3 contains 17 residues. The CDR3 sequence: CASSLMVETGSTDTQYF. CDR3 nucleotide sequence: TGTGCCAGCAGCTTAATGGTCGAGACGGGAAGCACAGATACGCAGTATTTT.

J is TRBJ2-7 and V is TRBV2; 9 bases line up with TRBD1. Trimming cost V 8 bases and J 5 bases; bases outside gene matches: 10. Germline lookup yields CDR1 SNHLY and CDR2 FYNNEI. This CDR3 region has 14 residues. Written as DNA, the CDR3 is TGTGCCAGCGGAGAGACAGGGGGTCCCAACGAGCAGTACTTC. It codes for CASGETGGPNEQYF.